Listed here is a single TCR beta chain. Its antigen is unknown. Trimming cost V 5 bases and J 4 bases, with 20 bases left between them. This CDR3 region has 16 residues. CDR1 is MNHNS and CDR2 is SASEGT in the germline V gene. This entry belongs to a study of T cell repertoires in cytomegalovirus infection. TCRdb recomputed calls from the reads with MiXCR, one row per CDR3 protein. This sample carries around 900,000 distinct CDR3 sequences, about 33% of them seen once, and the ten largest clones take about an eighth. This material consisted of cultured CD8+ T cells from PBMCs, taken from culture after CMV antigen stimulation. This TCR derives from a human donor in good health (CMV status not recorded). Some clones in this sample may be carry-over from other donors' samples. The V gene is TRBV6-1, the J gene TRBJ1-2; D might be TRBD1 (6 bases). The CDR3 DNA reads as TGTGCCAGCAGTTACAACGGGCCGGGGGCGGTCTATGGCTACACCTTC. Its translation is CASSYNGPGAVYGYTF.